This paragraph covers one T cell receptor (beta chain) sequence. The sample originates from a study of T cell changes during pregnancy in multiple sclerosis. V lost 9 bases, J lost 1 base, and 3 bases stayed unmatched. The CDR3 is made up of 14 amino acids. Looked up from germline, CDR1 is LNHDA and CDR2 is SQIVND (reference sequence). Clones were read by immunoSEQ multiplex PCR, and TCRdb kept only the in-frame ones, dropping some. The sample gives some 120,000 clones, 90% to 98% of which show up once; 0.44% is in the top ten. The chain employs TRBV19 and TRBJ2-5; the match to TRBD2 covers 12 bases. The receptor's source is a female donor with multiple sclerosis, enrolled in a pregnancy study. Sequencing used peripheral blood, obtained after pregnancy. The CDR3 reads CASRTSGAQETQYF. The CDR3 DNA is TGTGCCAGCCGGACTAGCGGGGCCCAAGAGACCCAGTACTTC.